These T cell receptor beta chains were read from a single sample in a study of CD8+CD57+ T cells in acquired aplastic anemia. TCRdb re-called the reads through MiXCR, storing one row per CDR3 protein. The table includes fewer than 200,000 distinct CDR3 sequences, approximately 48% detected once. Sequencing was carried out using sorted CD4+, CD8+, or CD8+CD57+ T cells (not recorded which) from PBMCs. Source of these receptors: a human donor with aplastic anemia. Both conserved end residues are part of each CDR3. D genes are given only for firm matches. The size of a clone is reported for some rows only, either as once, few or many, or as a class for expanded clones.

V	J	size	D	DNA	CDR3
TRBV12-5	TRBJ1-1	NA	NA	TGTGCTAGTGGTTTGGTAGTGTCAGCGAACACTGAAGCTTTCTTT	CASGLVVSANTEAFF
TRBV24-1	TRBJ2-5	few	TRBD1	TGTGCCACCAGTGATTTGGGACAGGGGGCGAGAGAGACCCAGTACTTC	CATSDLGQGARETQYF
TRBV15	TRBJ1-2	NA	TRBD1	TGTGCCACCAGCAGTGGACAGGGCCCTAACTATGGCTACACCTTC	CATSSGQGPNYGYTF
TRBV5-1	TRBJ2-3	NA	NA	TGCGCCAGCAGCCCGGCCGGTGCTAGCACAGATACGCAGTATTTT	CASSPAGASTDTQYF
TRBV19	TRBJ1-1	few	NA	TGTGCCAGTAGTATCTGGGGTAGGGCTATGAACACTGAAGCTTTCTTT	CASSIWGRAMNTEAFF
TRBV5-1	TRBJ2-1	many	TRBD2	TGCGCCAGCAGCTTGGTGCCGGGACTAGCCTCCGGTGAGCAGTTCTTC	CASSLVPGLASGEQFF
TRBV20-1	TRBJ2-1	many	TRBD2	TGCAGTGCACCCACTAGCGGGGGGGCCTACAATGAGCAGTTCTTC	CSAPTSGGAYNEQFF
TRBV19	TRBJ2-3	NA	TRBD2	TGTGCCAGTAGTATGGCTAGCGGGGGAACAGATACGCAGTATTTT	CASSMASGGTDTQYF
TRBV12-3/TRBV12-4	TRBJ2-1	NA	TRBD2	TGTGCCAGCAGCGGCGGACTAGCTCACGAGCAGTTCTTC	CASSGGLAHEQFF
TRBV15	TRBJ2-1	NA	TRBD2	TGTGCCACCAGCAGATTCGGGACTAGCGCTGTTGGTGGCAATGAGCAGTTCTTC	CATSRFGTSAVGGNEQFF
TRBV2	TRBJ2-3	NA	TRBD2	TGTGCCAGCGCGCTACTAGCGGCGGCAGATACGCAGTATTTT	CASALLAAADTQYF
TRBV29-1	TRBJ1-5	many	NA	TGCAGCGTTGCCGAAAATAGCAATCAGCCCCAGCATTTT	CSVAENSNQPQHF
TRBV11-2	TRBJ2-7	NA	TRBD2	TGTGCCAGCAGCTTACGGGGAGGGCGGGGCGCGGCCGCCTACGAGCAGTACTTC	CASSLRGGRGAAAYEQYF
TRBV5-1	TRBJ1-4	NA	TRBD1	TGCGCCAGCAGCGGAGCACAAACAGGGGGCTATAATGAAAAACTGTTTTTT	CASSGAQTGGYNEKLFF
TRBV9	TRBJ1-6	many	NA	TGTGCCAGCAGCCAGAGGGCGGGTGGCGATTCACCCCTCCACTTT	CASSQRAGGDSPLHF
TRBV10-3	TRBJ2-3	NA	NA	TGTGCCATCAGGGAGTCTAGCGTGGATACGCAGTATTTT	CAIRESSVDTQYF
TRBV7-9	TRBJ1-2	NA	TRBD1	TGTGCCAGCAGCCCCATGGACAGGGAGTACTATGGCTACACCTTC	CASSPMDREYYGYTF
TRBV10-1	TRBJ2-7	NA	NA	TGCGCCAGCAGTGACGGGGGTGGCGAGCAGTACTTC	CASSDGGGEQYF
TRBV2	TRBJ2-7	NA	TRBD2	TGTGCCAGCATGTTAGCGGGGGGGATCTACGAGCAGTACTTC	CASMLAGGIYEQYF
TRBV11-2	TRBJ2-7	few	TRBD2	TGTGCCAGCAGCCATGTGCGGGGGGGTGCCAATGAGCAGTACTTC	CASSHVRGGANEQYF
TRBV2	TRBJ2-7	NA	NA	TGCGCCAGCAGTGAAGTCTCCTACGAGCAGTACTTC	CASSEVSYEQYF
TRBV24-1	TRBJ1-5	NA	NA	TGTGCCACCAGTGCCTCAGGGCAGGGCAATCAGCCCCAGCATTTT	CATSASGQGNQPQHF
TRBV10-3	TRBJ2-3	NA	NA	TGTGCCATCACAAAACAGGGAGGAAACACAGATACGCAGTATTTT	CAITKQGGNTDTQYF
TRBV6-1	TRBJ2-5	many	TRBD1	TGTGCCAGCAGCAGGGGGCGCAGGCAAGAGACCCAGTACTTC	CASSRGRRQETQYF
TRBV12-3/TRBV12-4	TRBJ2-7	NA	NA	TGTGCCAGCAGTATATTGAGGGGCCCCTACGAGCAGTACTTC	CASSILRGPYEQYF
TRBV10-3	TRBJ1-2	NA	NA	TGTGCCATCAGTGCGGGCAGTAACTATGGCTACACCTTC	CAISAGSNYGYTF
TRBV11-1	TRBJ1-1	once	NA	TGTGCCAGCAGCTTACGCCCGGACCCTCAGGCTGAAGCTTTCTTT	CASSLRPDPQAEAFF
TRBV6-4	TRBJ1-2	NA	NA	TGTGCCAGCAGTGTCCCCCCCCCTCTCTATGGCTACACCTTC	CASSVPPPLYGYTF
TRBV10-3	TRBJ1-3	NA	TRBD1	TGTGCCATCAGACCGAGGGACAGAGATCTTATCCTCCCTGCTGGAAACACCATATATTTT	CAIRPRDRDLILPAGNTIYF
TRBV10-3	TRBJ1-1	few	NA	TGTGCCATCAGTGAGCCATTCGAGGGGACTGAAGCTTTCTTT	CAISEPFEGTEAFF
TRBV2	TRBJ2-7	NA	TRBD1	TGTGCCAGCAGTTTGACAGGGATTGGCTACGAGCAGTACTTC	CASSLTGIGYEQYF
TRBV19	TRBJ1-2	many	NA	TGTGCCAGTAGCTACTCGGGACGTTCCTATGGCTACACCTTC	CASSYSGRSYGYTF
TRBV11-1	TRBJ2-1	NA	TRBD2	TGTGCCAGCAGCTTAGGCGTCGGGAGGGGATTCAATGAGCAGTTCTTC	CASSLGVGRGFNEQFF
TRBV29-1	TRBJ1-1	few	NA	TGCAGCGTAATGGGGGGTTTACCTGAAGCTTTCTTT	CSVMGGLPEAFF
TRBV20-1	TRBJ2-1	NA	NA	TGCAGTGCTAGAGATTGGGGATACAATGAGCAGTTCTTC	CSARDWGYNEQFF
TRBV18	TRBJ2-7	many	TRBD1	TGTGCCAGCTCACCCCGGACAGGGGCCGACGAGCAGTACTTC	CASSPRTGADEQYF
TRBV19	TRBJ1-1	many	NA	TGTGCCAGTAGTATCTGGGGTGGGGGGCGTGACACTGAAGCTTTCTTT	CASSIWGGGRDTEAFF
TRBV29-1	TRBJ2-7	NA	TRBD2	TGCAGCGTGTTAAGCGGGGGGGCCTACGAGCAGTACTTC	CSVLSGGAYEQYF
TRBV5-5	TRBJ1-2	NA	NA	TGTGCCAGCAGCTTGGGGCAGGGGCGGCCCTATGGCTACACCTTC	CASSLGQGRPYGYTF
TRBV20-1	TRBJ1-6	many	TRBD1	TGCAGTGCGCAGGGACAGGGCGGTAATTCACCCCTCCACTTT	CSAQGQGGNSPLHF
TRBV20-1	TRBJ2-7	NA	TRBD1	TGCAGTGCGATGACAGGGGTGGTCTACGAGCAGTACTTC	CSAMTGVVYEQYF